The T cell receptor (beta chain) described here comes from a study of T cell changes during pregnancy in multiple sclerosis. Sequenced by immunoSEQ multiplex PCR; TCRdb stores in-frame clones only, minus some. The table shows tens of thousands of clones, with 90% occurring only once. This clone was found a few times. The germline CDR1 and CDR2 sequences are MNHNS and SASEGT. This CDR3 contains 13 residues. Trimming stripped 6 bases from V and 4 bases from J, with 12 bases between. The clonotype was recovered from a female donor with multiple sclerosis, enrolled in a pregnancy study. The material was CD4+ T cells from peripheral blood mononuclear cells, obtained in the first trimester of pregnancy. This rearrangement joins TRBV6-1 to TRBJ1-2; a weak D match, TRBD1 (6 bases). The CDR3 DNA reads as TGTGCCAGCAGCTCCCGGGACATCTATGGCTACACCTTC. Translation gives CASSSRDIYGYTF.